The subject of this entry is one TCR beta chain. Its antigen remains unknown. This sample was taken from a study of T cells in Graves' hyperthyroidism and ophthalmopathy. Whole-study results and caveats: Researchers report that a 13 V-J model separated ophthalmopathy from stable hyperthyroidism. Prediction of ophthalmopathy progression came a median around 6.5 months pre-onset. The majority of expanded thyroid clonotypes above 0.001 also appeared in blood.

Reasons for excluding patients were uncontrolled infection, other autoimmune disease, pregnancy or lactation. What was amplified from RNA transcripts were TCR beta CDR3 regions. Researchers ran a first-round RT-PCR on the TCR CDR3 using the HTBI primer set. TCRdb reprocessed the multiplex PCR reads with MiXCR, giving one entry per CDR3 protein. The table has 340,000 or so distinct CDR3 sequences, roughly 23% seen once; the top ten hold 50% to 65%. This CDR3 has 12 amino acids. Germline CDR1 is SGHDN and CDR2 is FVKESK. The V end was cut by 1 base, the J end by 9 bases, with 7 bases between. Specimen: blood. The rearrangement links TRBV14 to TRBJ2-1; TRBD2 is a possible D gene (5 bases). This receptor was taken from a woman aged 45-60 years with Graves' hyperthyroidism. The DNA of the CDR3 is TGTGCCAGCAGCCAAGCGGGGTTTGAGCAGTTCTTC. Translating gives CASSQAGFEQFF. Together with reference TRBV14 and TRBJ2-1, the CDR3 gives the full variable domain: EAGVTQFPSHSVIEKGQTVTLRCDPISGHDNLYWYRRVMGKEIKFLLHFVKESKQDESGMPNNRFLAERTGGTYSTLKVQPAELEDSGVYFCASSQAGFEQFFGPGTRLTVL.